This TCR beta chain was profiled in a study of beta chain features in type 1 diabetes. Germline V gives CDR1 MNHEY, CDR2 SVGAGI. The CDR3 loop spans 14 amino acids. V was cut by 3 bases and J by 0 bases, with 8 bases left in between. About this clone: Its antigen is still unknown.

The study reverse transcribed the entire isolated RNA, so it sequenced expressed TCRB transcripts. TCRdb's copy holds only in-frame clones and misses some; the assay was immunoSEQ multiplex PCR. The repertoire holds over 650,000 clones, around 15% seen once, with around 0.04% in the top ten. Study findings and constraints: Shortening of TCRB CDR3s, moderate but significant, appeared in all four CD4+ subsets of Type 1 diabetes patients.

This rearrangement joins TRBV6-5 to TRBJ1-1; D is unresolved. Sequencing was performed on naive CD4+ T cells from blood. This receptor was identified in a man aged 18 to 29 with type 1 diabetes. CDR3 in DNA: TGTGCCAGCAGTTATACCGCTATGAACACTGAAGCTTTCTTT. As protein: CASSYTAMNTEAFF.